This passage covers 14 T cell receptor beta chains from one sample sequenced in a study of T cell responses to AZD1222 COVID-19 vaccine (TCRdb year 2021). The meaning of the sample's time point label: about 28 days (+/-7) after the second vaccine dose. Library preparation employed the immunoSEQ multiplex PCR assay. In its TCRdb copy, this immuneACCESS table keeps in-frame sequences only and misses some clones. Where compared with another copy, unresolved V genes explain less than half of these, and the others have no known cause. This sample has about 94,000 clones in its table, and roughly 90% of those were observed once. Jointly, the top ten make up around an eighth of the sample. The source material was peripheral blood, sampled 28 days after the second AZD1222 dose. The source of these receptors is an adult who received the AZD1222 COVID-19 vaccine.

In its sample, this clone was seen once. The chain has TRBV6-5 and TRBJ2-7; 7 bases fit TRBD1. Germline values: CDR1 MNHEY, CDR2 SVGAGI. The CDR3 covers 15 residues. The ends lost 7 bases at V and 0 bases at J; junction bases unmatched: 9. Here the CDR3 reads CASNFLQGSSYEQYF. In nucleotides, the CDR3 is TGTGCCAGCAATTTCTTACAGGGGTCCTCCTACGAGCAGTACTTC.

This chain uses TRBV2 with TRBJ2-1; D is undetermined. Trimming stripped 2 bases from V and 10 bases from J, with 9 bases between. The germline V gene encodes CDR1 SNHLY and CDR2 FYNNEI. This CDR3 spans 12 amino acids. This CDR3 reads CASSETGLEQFF. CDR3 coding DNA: TGTGCCAGCAGTGAAACCGGGCTCGAGCAGTTCTTC.

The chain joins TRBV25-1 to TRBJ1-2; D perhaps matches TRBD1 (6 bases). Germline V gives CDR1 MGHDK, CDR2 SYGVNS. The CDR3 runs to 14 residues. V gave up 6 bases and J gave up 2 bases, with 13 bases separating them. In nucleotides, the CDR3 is TGTGCCAGCAGAAAAGACGGGGGCAACTATGGCTACACCTTC. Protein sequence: CASRKDGGNYGYTF.

CDR3 coding DNA: TGTGCCAGCAGCTTTCCAGGGGGCTACACTGAAGCTTTCTTT. Its protein product is CASSFPGGYTEAFF. The chain employs TRBV5-4 and TRBJ1-1; TRBD1 matches 8 bases. The CDR3 runs 14 residues. The J segment lost 3 bases and the V segment lost 2 bases, leaving 3 bases of the junction unmatched. Per the germline V gene, CDR1 is SGHNT and CDR2 is YYREEE (reference sequence).

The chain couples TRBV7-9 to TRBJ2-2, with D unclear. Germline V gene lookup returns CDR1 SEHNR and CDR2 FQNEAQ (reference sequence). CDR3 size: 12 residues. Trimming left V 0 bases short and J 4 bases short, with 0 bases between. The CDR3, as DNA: TGTGCCAGCAGCTTAGCCACCGGGGAGCTGTTTTTT. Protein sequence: CASSLATGELFF.

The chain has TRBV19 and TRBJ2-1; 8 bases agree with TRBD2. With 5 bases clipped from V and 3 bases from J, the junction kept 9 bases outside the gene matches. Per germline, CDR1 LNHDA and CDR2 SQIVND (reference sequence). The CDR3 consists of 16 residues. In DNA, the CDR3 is TGTGCCAGTAGTTTCTCGCGGGGGGCCAACTACAATGAGCAGTTCTTC. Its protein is CASSFSRGANYNEQFF.

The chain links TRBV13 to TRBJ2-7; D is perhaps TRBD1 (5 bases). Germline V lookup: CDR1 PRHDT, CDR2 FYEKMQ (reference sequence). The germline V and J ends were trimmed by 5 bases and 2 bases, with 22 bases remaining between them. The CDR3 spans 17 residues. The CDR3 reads CASSPEVFQGGTYEQYF. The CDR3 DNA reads TGTGCCAGCAGCCCAGAGGTCTTTCAGGGCGGAACCTACGAGCAGTACTTC.

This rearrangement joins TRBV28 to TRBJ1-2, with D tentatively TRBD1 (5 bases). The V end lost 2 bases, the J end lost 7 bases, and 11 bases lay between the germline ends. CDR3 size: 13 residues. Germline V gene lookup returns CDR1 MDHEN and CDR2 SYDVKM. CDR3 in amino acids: CASSLRRDFGYTF. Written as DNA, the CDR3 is TGTGCCAGCAGTTTACGCAGGGACTTTGGCTACACCTTC.

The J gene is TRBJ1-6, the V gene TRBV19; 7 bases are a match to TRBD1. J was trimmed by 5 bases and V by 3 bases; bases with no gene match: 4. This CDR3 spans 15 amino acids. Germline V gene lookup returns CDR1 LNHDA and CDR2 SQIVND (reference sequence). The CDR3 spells CASSIDRADNSPLHF. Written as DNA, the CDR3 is TGTGCCAGTAGTATTGACAGGGCAGATAATTCACCCCTCCACTTT.

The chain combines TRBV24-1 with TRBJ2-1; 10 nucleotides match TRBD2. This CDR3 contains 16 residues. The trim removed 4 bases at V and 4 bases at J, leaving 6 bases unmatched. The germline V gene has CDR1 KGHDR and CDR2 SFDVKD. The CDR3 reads CATSEGTSDYYNEQFF. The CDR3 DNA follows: TGTGCCACCAGTGAGGGGACTAGCGATTATTACAATGAGCAGTTCTTC.

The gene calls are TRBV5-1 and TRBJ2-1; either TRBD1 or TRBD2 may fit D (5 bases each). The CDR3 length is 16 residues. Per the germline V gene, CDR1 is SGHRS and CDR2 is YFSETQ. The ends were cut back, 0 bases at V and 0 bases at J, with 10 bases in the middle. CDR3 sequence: CASSLVGASSYNEQFF. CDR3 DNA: TGCGCCAGCAGCTTGGTCGGGGCATCCTCCTACAATGAGCAGTTCTTC.

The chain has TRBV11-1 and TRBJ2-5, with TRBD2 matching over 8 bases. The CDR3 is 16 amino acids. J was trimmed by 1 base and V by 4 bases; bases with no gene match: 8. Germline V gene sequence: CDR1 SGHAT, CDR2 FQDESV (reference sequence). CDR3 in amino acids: CASSSGAGVGQETQYF. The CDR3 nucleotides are TGTGCCAGCAGCTCCGGAGCGGGAGTGGGCCAAGAGACCCAGTACTTC. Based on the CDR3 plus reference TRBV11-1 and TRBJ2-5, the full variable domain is EAEVAQSPRYKITEKSQAVAFWCDPISGHATLYWYRQILGQGPELLVQFQDESVVDDSQLPKDRFSAERLKGVDSTLKIQPAELGDSAMYLCASSSGAGVGQETQYFGPGTRLLVL.

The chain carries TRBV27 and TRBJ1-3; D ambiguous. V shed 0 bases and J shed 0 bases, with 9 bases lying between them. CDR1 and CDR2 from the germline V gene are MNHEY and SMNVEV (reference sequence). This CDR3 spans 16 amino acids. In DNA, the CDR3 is TGTGCCAGCAGTTTATCAGGGCTCAGCTCTGGAAACACCATATATTTT. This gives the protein CASSLSGLSSGNTIYF.

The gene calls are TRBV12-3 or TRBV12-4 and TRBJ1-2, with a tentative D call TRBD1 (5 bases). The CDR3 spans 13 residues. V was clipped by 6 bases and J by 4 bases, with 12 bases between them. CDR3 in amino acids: CASSPSGGYGYTF. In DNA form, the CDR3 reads TGTGCCAGCAGCCCTTCCGGGGGCTATGGCTACACCTTC.